The T cell receptor beta chain under discussion was sequenced for a study of blood T cell repertoires in COVID-19. Study-level background: Spain, Italy and the United States supplied samples that represented acute and convalescent COVID-19. In each case, the material was cDNA or gDNA derived from T cells, B-cell-depleted T cells, or PBMCs.

The germline gives CDR1 MNHNS, CDR2 SASEGT. With 1 base removed from V and 1 base from J, the gap between germline ends came to 9 bases. This CDR3 contains 15 residues. Some clones are missing from TCRdb's copy, which holds only in-frame ones; the method was immunoSEQ multiplex PCR. The repertoire holds 200,000 to 250,000 clones, with about 88% as singletons. The Seattle patients, enrolled during active infection, were followed longitudinally. The sequence was collected from a woman in her fifties or sixties with COVID-19, enrolled during active disease. Sequenced: peripheral blood. The gene calls are TRBV6-1 and TRBJ2-3; D is possibly TRBD2 (5 bases). The CDR3 region is CASSEDPRGTDTQYF. In nucleotides, the CDR3 is TGTGCCAGCAGTGAAGATCCGCGGGGCACAGATACGCAGTATTTT.